Listed below are T cell receptor beta chains from one sample, sequenced in a study of T cell clones after liver transplantation. Data came from immunoSEQ multiplex PCR; TCRdb stores just in-frame clones and leaves some out. The sample has some 20,000 clones; roughly 74% are singletons. The material was CD8+ T cells from blood, obtained 52 to 60 months after liver transplant. Receptors originate from a human patient who received a liver transplant. The graft donor may have given rise to some T cells. The CDR3 runs from the conserved cysteine through the conserved F or W. Each record gives: clone size, V gene, J gene, D gene, CDR3 protein, CDR3 DNA. A D gene is named only where the DNA matches it firmly. Some rows have no size entry. The others give once, few or many, or a class for an expanded clone.

few	TRBV15	TRBJ2-7	-	CATSGDREAYEQYF	TGTGCCACCAGCGGAGACAGGGAGGCCTACGAGCAGTACTTC
-	TRBV5-6	TRBJ2-7	-	CASSFLNEQYF	TGTGCCAGCAGCTTCTTGAACGAGCAGTACTTC
-	TRBV19	TRBJ2-7	TRBD2	CASMWSSGDSYEQYF	TGTGCCAGTATGTGGAGTAGCGGGGACTCCTACGAGCAGTACTTC
-	TRBV14	TRBJ2-7	TRBD1	CASSHRGLSYEQYF	TGTGCCAGCAGCCACAGGGGGCTGTCCTACGAGCAGTACTTC
-	TRBV4-1	TRBJ2-7	TRBD1	CASSQYGTGTYEQYF	TGCGCCAGCAGCCAATATGGGACAGGGACCTACGAGCAGTACTTC
-	TRBV10-3	TRBJ2-7	TRBD2	CAISEGGSGGTYEQYF	TGTGCCATCAGTGAGGGGGGATCGGGGGGAACCTACGAGCAGTACTTC
-	TRBV11-2	TRBJ2-3	TRBD2	CASSLGTSGRGPTDTQYF	TGTGCCAGCAGCCTCGGGACTAGCGGGCGGGGCCCCACAGATACGCAGTATTTT
-	TRBV27	TRBJ1-6	-	CASGEGPYNSPLHF	TGTGCCTCGGGAGAGGGACCCTATAATTCACCCCTCCACTTT
-	TRBV7-3	TRBJ2-3	TRBD2	CASSFLAGGADTQYF	TGTGCCAGCAGCTTCCTAGCGGGAGGCGCGGATACGCAGTATTTT
-	TRBV11-1	TRBJ2-1	-	CASSPGVRQFNEQFF	TGTGCCAGCAGCCCGGGAGTACGGCAATTTAATGAGCAGTTCTTC
few	TRBV2	TRBJ1-1	-	CASSEAPKGSTEAFF	TGTGCCAGCAGTGAAGCGCCCAAGGGAAGCACTGAAGCTTTCTTT
-	TRBV14	TRBJ2-7	-	CASSPIQGYEQYF	TGTGCCAGCAGCCCCATCCAAGGCTACGAGCAGTACTTC
-	TRBV27	TRBJ2-1	-	CASSLTRNEQFF	TGTGCCAGCAGTCTAACCCGGAATGAGCAGTTCTTC
-	TRBV11-2	TRBJ1-2	-	CASSTMDGYTF	TGTGCCAGCAGCACCATGGATGGCTACACCTTC
-	TRBV2	TRBJ2-1	TRBD1	CASSEGTGFDEQFF	TGTGCCAGCAGTGAAGGGACAGGGTTCGATGAGCAGTTCTTC
-	TRBV7-9	TRBJ2-7	-	CASSPGTQGPYEQYF	TGTGCCAGCAGCCCGGGGACTCAAGGACCCTACGAGCAGTACTTC
-	TRBV4-2	TRBJ2-2	TRBD1	CASSQTPGQGASATGELFF	TGTGCCAGCAGCCAAACACCGGGACAGGGGGCGTCTGCCACCGGGGAGCTGTTTTTT
-	TRBV28	TRBJ2-7	TRBD1	CASSGSRDRMIYEQYF	TGTGCCAGCAGCGGCTCGAGGGACAGGATGATCTACGAGCAGTACTTC
-	TRBV27	TRBJ2-5	-	CASSLLGGRETQYF	TGTGCCAGCAGTTTATTGGGGGGTCGGGAGACCCAGTACTTC
-	TRBV9	TRBJ2-1	TRBD2	CASSVEGRAAFDDEQFF	TGTGCCAGCAGCGTAGAAGGGAGGGCTGCCTTTGACGATGAGCAGTTCTTC
-	TRBV7-6	TRBJ2-3	-	CASSLEPPDTQYF	TGTGCCAGCAGCTTAGAGCCGCCAGATACGCAGTATTTT
-	TRBV29-1	TRBJ2-7	-	CSVEGRPYEQYF	TGCAGCGTTGAGGGAAGGCCCTACGAGCAGTACTTC
once	TRBV5-1	TRBJ1-2	TRBD1	CASSLQGANYGYTF	TGCGCCAGCAGCTTACAGGGGGCTAACTATGGCTACACCTTC
-	TRBV6-6	TRBJ1-2	TRBD1	CASSSLRQGGNYGYTF	TGTGCCAGCAGTTCCCTTCGACAGGGAGGAAACTATGGCTACACCTTC
-	TRBV5-1	TRBJ2-7	-	CASSLLFRRPTSRQYEQYF	TGCGCCAGCAGCTTGTTATTCAGGCGTCCTACGAGCAGGCAGTACGAGCAGTACTTC
once	TRBV7-2	TRBJ2-2	-	CASSFGRGSTGELFF	TGTGCCAGCAGCTTTGGCAGGGGATCCACCGGGGAGCTGTTTTTT
-	TRBV23-1	TRBJ1-4	-	CASRAREPSDEKLFF	TGCGCCAGCAGAGCCCGGGAGCCGTCGGATGAAAAACTGTTTTTT
once	TRBV11-2	TRBJ2-5	-	CASSVRLTGLETQYF	TGTGCCAGCAGCGTCAGACTAACTGGATTGGAGACCCAGTACTTC
-	TRBV27	TRBJ2-3	-	CASQQRARVRTDTQYF	TGTGCCTCCCAGCAGCGGGCGAGGGTCCGCACAGATACGCAGTATTTT
-	TRBV7-6	TRBJ1-1	-	CASSLELAEGDTEAFF	TGTGCCAGCAGCTTAGAGTTAGCGGAAGGGGACACTGAAGCTTTCTTT
-	TRBV10-3	TRBJ1-1	TRBD1	CAISITGAEEAFF	TGTGCCATCAGTATCACAGGGGCGGAGGAAGCTTTCTTT
-	TRBV27	TRBJ2-7	-	CASSLLGTSYEQYF	TGTGCCAGTAGTTTACTGGGGACTTCCTACGAGCAGTACTTC
-	TRBV7-9	TRBJ2-1	-	CASSPVRGEQFF	TGTGCCAGCAGCCCGGTAAGGGGCGAGCAGTTCTTC
-	TRBV19	TRBJ1-4	-	CASSYDRAVGNEKLFF	TGTGCCAGTAGTTACGACCGGGCGGTGGGGAATGAAAAACTGTTTTTT
-	TRBV5-4	TRBJ1-3	TRBD1	CATWDRGSGNTIYF	TGTGCCACCTGGGACAGGGGAAGTGGAAACACCATATATTTT
-	TRBV6-4	TRBJ2-5	-	CASSSVQETQYF	TGTGCCAGCAGTTCTGTTCAAGAGACCCAGTACTTC
medium-sized	TRBV7-3	TRBJ2-1	TRBD2	CASSDKRGGFNEQFF	TGTGCCAGCAGCGACAAGCGGGGGGGCTTCAATGAGCAGTTCTTC
once	TRBV21-1	TRBJ1-2	-	CASSKQGVNYGYTF	TGTGCCAGCAGCAAACAGGGTGTGAACTATGGCTACACCTTC
once	TRBV9	TRBJ2-3	TRBD2	CASSAPRGAGGSSTDTQYF	TGTGCCAGCAGCGCTCCTCGTGGGGCGGGAGGTTCTAGCACAGATACGCAGTATTTT
-	TRBV7-9	TRBJ2-7	-	CASSLGDRYEQYF	TGTGCCAGCAGCTTAGGGGACCGCTACGAGCAGTACTTC
-	TRBV11-2	TRBJ2-7	TRBD1	CASSWGQAYEQYF	TGTGCCAGCAGCTGGGGACAGGCCTACGAGCAGTACTTC
-	TRBV30	TRBJ1-6	-	CAWRGVDNSPLHF	TGTGCCTGGAGAGGGGTGGATAATTCACCCCTCCACTTT
-	TRBV11-2	TRBJ2-2	TRBD1	CASSLDRGTNTGELFF	TGTGCCAGCAGCCTCGACAGGGGTACGAACACCGGGGAGCTGTTTTTT
-	TRBV27	TRBJ2-7	-	CASSLSQARYEQYF	TGTGCCAGCAGTTTATCCCAGGCTCGATACGAGCAGTACTTC
few	TRBV2	TRBJ1-2	TRBD1	CASSWDRAIYGYTF	TGTGCCAGCAGCTGGGACAGGGCGATCTATGGCTACACCTTC
-	TRBV27	TRBJ1-1	-	CASSLALLGTEAFF	TGTGCCAGCAGTTTAGCTCTTCTCGGCACTGAAGCTTTCTTT
few	TRBV28	TRBJ2-7	-	CASNYWGRSYEQYF	TGTGCCAGCAACTATTGGGGGCGTTCCTACGAGCAGTACTTC
-	TRBV9	TRBJ2-3	TRBD2	CASSVGVAGGPPDTQYF	TGTGCCAGCAGCGTAGGAGTAGCGGGGGGGCCTCCAGATACGCAGTATTTT
few	TRBV11-2	TRBJ1-4	TRBD1	CASSLGDRHNEKLFF	TGTGCCAGCAGCTTAGGGGACAGACATAATGAAAAACTGTTTTTT
-	TRBV6-6	TRBJ2-7	-	CASSYSSDRIYEQYF	TGTGCCAGCAGTTACTCTTCTGACAGGATCTACGAGCAGTACTTC